The rows below give T cell receptor beta chains drawn from one sample of a study of metastatic and nonmetastatic thyroid tumors. MiXCR re-clonotyped the PCR reads for TCRdb. Counted here are tens of thousands of clones, 24% occurring once; the ten biggest clones make up about 6.4%. The sequencing sample was made of tumor tissue. The source is a female donor with papillary thyroid cancer or a benign thyroid nodule (not recorded which). Some clones in this sample may be carry-over from other donors' samples. The CDR3 runs from the conserved cysteine through the conserved F or W. D genes are given only for firm matches. Not every row has a clone size; where given, it reads once, few, many or a size class.

CDR3nt	CDR3aa	j_gene	abundance	v_gene	d_gene
TGTGCCAGCAGTGAACAGGGTAGTAATTCACCCCTCCACTTT	CASSEQGSNSPLHF	TRBJ1-6	medium-sized	TRBV6-1	.
TGCAGTGCCCCCAAGTGGGTGTATTCACTCCTCCACTTT	CSAPKWVYSLLHF	TRBJ1-6	.	TRBV20-1	.
TGTGCCAGCAGCTTAGGGGGGCGTCCCGAGCAGTACTTC	CASSLGGRPEQYF	TRBJ2-7	.	TRBV7-9	.
TGTGCCAGCAGCTTAACGGGGTGGTGGGAGGGGGTTCAAGAGACCCAGTACTTC	CASSLTGWWEGVQETQYF	TRBJ2-5	.	TRBV7-3	.
TGCAGTGTCCCAAAGGGGGGTCGGCTGCCAGATACGCAGTATTTT	CSVPKGGRLPDTQYF	TRBJ2-3	many	TRBV20-1	.
TGTGCCAGCAGCCCAGGCTGGAGTCTAGCGGGAGCCCCCGGGGAGCTGTTTTTT	CASSPGWSLAGAPGELFF	TRBJ2-2	many	TRBV11-1	TRBD2
TGTGCTAGTGGTTTGCGCTGCAGGGGCCACTCCTACGAGCAGTACTTC	CASGLRCRGHSYEQYF	TRBJ2-7	few	TRBV12-5	.
TGTGCCAGCAGTCTGACAGGGCTGAATCAGCCCCAGCATTTT	CASSLTGLNQPQHF	TRBJ1-5	medium-sized	TRBV6-1	TRBD1
TGTGCCAGCAGGTCCGGGACTAGCGGCTACAATGAGCAGTTCTTC	CASRSGTSGYNEQFF	TRBJ2-1	medium-sized	TRBV7-3	TRBD2
TGTGCCAGCAGCCGTAGGGAAGGGGGTGACGAGCAGTACTTC	CASSRREGGDEQYF	TRBJ2-7	.	TRBV7-9	.
TGCAGCGTTCCCGGGACAGGGGGCTGGGACACTGAAGCTTTCTTT	CSVPGTGGWDTEAFF	TRBJ1-1	.	TRBV29-1	TRBD1
TGTGCCAGCAGCTTGGGGTTTCTAGCGTGGGGCAAAACCCAACAGACCCAGTACTTC	CASSLGFLAWGKTQQTQYF	TRBJ2-5	.	TRBV11-2	.
TGTGCCAGCAGTGGATACGATGGAACAGATACGCAGTATTTT	CASSGYDGTDTQYF	TRBJ2-3	.	TRBV6-1	.
TGTGCCAGTAGTCCCCACGGGGACTATGAGACCCAGTACTTC	CASSPHGDYETQYF	TRBJ2-5	few	TRBV19	TRBD2
TGCGCCAGCAGCTTGGAAGGGACAGGGGGTATTACTGAAGCTTTCTTT	CASSLEGTGGITEAFF	TRBJ1-1	.	TRBV5-1	TRBD1
TGTGCCAGCAGTTTAGAACAGGGTTTTAGGTACGAGCAGTACTTC	CASSLEQGFRYEQYF	TRBJ2-7	medium-sized	TRBV12-3/TRBV12-4	.
TGTGCCAGCAGCTTAGCAGGGACAGGGTCAGTCGGGGAGCTGTTTTTT	CASSLAGTGSVGELFF	TRBJ2-2	few	TRBV11-1	TRBD1
TGCAGCGTTGAAGATAGAATCAGCGGGAGGAACTACGAGCAGTACTTC	CSVEDRISGRNYEQYF	TRBJ2-7	many	TRBV29-1	TRBD2
TGTGCCAGCAGTTCCTGGGGGACCGGGGAGCTGTTTTTT	CASSSWGTGELFF	TRBJ2-2	many	TRBV6-2/TRBV6-3	.
TGCAGTGCTAGAGATAAGACTAGCGGGAAGCACGAGCAGTACTTC	CSARDKTSGKHEQYF	TRBJ2-7	many	TRBV20-1	TRBD2
TGTGCCAGCAGCCCCTATGCAGGGAGCACAGATACGCAGTATTTT	CASSPYAGSTDTQYF	TRBJ2-3	.	TRBV4-2	.
TGTGCCAGCAGTGTCCTTACTAGCACAGATACGCAGTATTTT	CASSVLTSTDTQYF	TRBJ2-3	medium-sized	TRBV6-1	.